The entry below describes one T cell receptor beta chain. These data are taken from a study of beta chain features in type 1 diabetes. In the study overall: On cell yields, gender and age, patients and healthy donors were similar. Over all samples combined, fewer than 140,000,000 sorted cells were examined.

Expressed TCRB transcripts were sequenced because the entire RNA isolate underwent reverse transcription. Data came from immunoSEQ multiplex PCR; TCRdb stores just in-frame clones and leaves some out. Among 900,000 or so clones listed, 15% to 20% were seen once. V lost 1 base, J lost 12 bases, and 13 bases lay in between. The germline gives CDR1 LGHNA, CDR2 YSLEER. The CDR3 length is 13 residues. The clonotype originates from a woman between 18 and 29 years old in good health. The chain combines TRBV4-3 with TRBJ2-1; D might be TRBD1 or TRBD2, each matching 6 bases. The sequencing sample was made of naive CD4+ T cells from blood. This chain's CDR3 is CASSQVEGDSQFF. CDR3 sequence (DNA): TGCGCCAGCAGCCAAGTGGAGGGGGACTCGCAGTTCTTC.